One and the same sample provided the 21 T cell receptor beta chains below, sequenced in a study of CD8 T cells in ankylosing spondylitis. TCRdb reanalysed the 5' RACE reads using MiXCR and keeps one entry per CDR3 protein. The repertoire holds 85,000 to 100,000 distinct CDR3 sequences, with around 10% as singletons. Sequenced: blood, either unsorted or a sorted T cell fraction (not recorded which). The receptors here all came from a male donor with ankylosing spondylitis or in good health (not recorded which).

This clonotype was picked up many times. The chain couples TRBV15 to TRBJ1-4; D gene uncertain. Germline V lookup: CDR1 LNHNV, CDR2 YYDKDF (reference sequence). The CDR3 length is 15 residues. V lost 0 bases and J 0 bases, leaving 5 bases between the germline ends. The CDR3 reads CATSRDSTTNEKLFF. CDR3 DNA sequence: TGTGCCACCAGCAGAGATTCTACAACTAATGAAAAACTGTTTTTT.

The CDR3 bases are TGTGCCAGTAGTGCGGGACAGGGGGTCTATAATTCACCCCTCCACTTT. Protein product: CASSAGQGVYNSPLHF. V usage is TRBV19 and J usage is TRBJ1-6; 11 positions match TRBD1. The CDR3 has 16 residues. The ends lost 5 bases at V and 3 bases at J; junction bases unmatched: 3. Per the germline V gene, CDR1 is LNHDA and CDR2 is SQIVND (reference sequence).

The table lists this clonotype with many counts. The V call is TRBV2, the J call TRBJ2-5, with 10 positions matching TRBD2. Per the germline V gene, CDR1 is SNHLY and CDR2 is FYNNEI. The V gene end was trimmed by 4 bases and the J gene end by 3 bases; junction bases not matched to a gene: 5. CDR3 length: 15 amino acids. CDR3 coding DNA: TGTGCCAGCAGTGCAAGCGGGGGGGCCGAAGAGACCCAGTACTTC. Its translation is CASSASGGAEETQYF.

This clonotype was seen ten or more times. V and J are TRBV20-1 and TRBJ2-5; no definite D call. The CDR3 has 13 amino acids. Germline loops: CDR1 DFQATT, CDR2 SNEGSKA (reference sequence). The V and J ends lost 0 bases and 3 bases respectively, with 8 bases between them. The CDR3 DNA is TGCAGTGCTAGAGATACACGGAAAGAGACCCAGTACTTC. This encodes CSARDTRKETQYF.

This clonotype was detected ten times or more. This chain connects TRBV13 to TRBJ2-1, with a tentative D call TRBD2 (7 bases). The germline CDR1 and CDR2 sequences are PRHDT and FYEKMQ (reference sequence). The V end was cut by 3 bases, the J end by 7 bases, with 16 bases between. This CDR3 has 15 amino acids. CDR3 in DNA: TGTGCCAGCAGCTTCGAGTGGGGGGGCGGTAATGAGCAGTTCTTC. It translates to CASSFEWGGGNEQFF.

This clonotype was recorded a few times. DNA for the CDR3: TGTGCCAGCAGCATAAGTGGACTAGCCACCCAAGAGACCCAGTACTTC. Amino acid sequence: CASSISGLATQETQYF. V gene TRBV7-6 combines with J gene TRBJ2-5, with TRBD2 matching over 8 bases. V lost 5 bases and J lost 1; bases outside the gene matches: 9. This CDR3 spans 16 amino acids. Germline V gives CDR1 SGHVS, CDR2 FNYEAQ.

This clonotype has a count of ten or more. The chain uses TRBV12-3 or TRBV12-4 and TRBJ1-4; 10 bases line up with TRBD1. The CDR3 has 11 residues. Germline trimming cut 4 bases from V and 15 bases from J; bases unmatched to any gene: 2. This CDR3 is CASSWDRGLFF. In DNA, the CDR3 is TGTGCCAGCAGTTGGGACAGGGGATTGTTTTTT.

As for this clonotype: A much larger clone lies one base from this, so it may be a read error. The chain carries TRBV7-9 and TRBJ2-2; TRBD1 agrees at 7 bases. Germline V gives CDR1 SEHNR, CDR2 FQNEAQ (reference sequence). CDR3 length: 17 amino acids. The CDR3 region is CAISLPSDRPNAGELFF. CDR3 nucleotide sequence: TGTGCCATCAGCTTACCCTCGGACAGGCCGAACGCCGGGGAGCTGTTTTTT. Complete variable domain (other parts from reference TRBV7-9 and TRBJ2-2): DTGVSQNPRHKITKRGQNVTFRCDPISEHNRLYWYRQTLGQGPEFLTYFQNEAQLEKSRLLSDRFSAERPKGSFSTLEIQRTEQGDSAMYLCAISLPSDRPNAGELFFGEGSRLTVL.

The table lists this clonotype with many counts. The chain employs TRBV25-1 and TRBJ2-1; 8 nucleotides match TRBD2. V shed 7 bases, J shed 6 bases, and the junction held 8 bases outside the gene matches. The CDR3 has 14 residues. The germline V gene encodes CDR1 MGHDK and CDR2 SYGVNS. In DNA form, the CDR3 reads TGTGCCAGCACAAGCGGGGGCTCGGCCAATGAGCAGTTCTTC. Encoded protein: CASTSGGSANEQFF.

Worth noting for this clonotype: A much larger clone differs by one base, so this may be a read error. The CDR3 coding sequence is TGTGCCAGCAGCCGAGAACAGGGGGATTCACCCCTCCACTTT. Translated: CASSREQGDSPLHF. The chain links TRBV3-1 to TRBJ1-6; 8 bases line up with TRBD1. The germline V gene has CDR1 LGHDT and CDR2 YNNKEL (reference sequence). J lost 8 bases, V lost 4 bases, and 4 bases had no gene match. This CDR3 has 14 amino acids.

About this clonotype itself: It may be a read error: a sequence one base away is much more abundant. V usage is TRBV6-5 and J usage is TRBJ1-1; D gene unclear. Germline loops: CDR1 MNHEY, CDR2 SVGAGI. The CDR3 is 15 amino acids. CDR3 protein: CASGYSYRLNTEAFF. CDR3 sequence (DNA): TGTGCCAGCGGTTACTCGTACAGACTAAACACTGAAGCTTTCTTT.

This clonotype occurred many times. V gene TRBV6-5 combines with J gene TRBJ2-7; tentatively, D is TRBD1 (6 bases). Trimming left V 0 bases short and J 3 bases short, with 12 bases between. This CDR3 region has 15 residues. The germline V gene encodes CDR1 MNHEY and CDR2 SVGAGI. The CDR3 loop is CASSYSIQGFYEQYF. The CDR3 DNA is TGTGCCAGCAGTTACTCGATACAGGGCTTCTACGAGCAGTACTTC.

This clonotype was observed many times. The genes are TRBV4-2 and TRBJ2-5; weak D call: TRBD1 (5 bases). V gave up 4 bases and J gave up 3 bases, with 12 bases separating them. CDR1 is LGHNA, CDR2 YNFKEQ, per germline. The CDR3 loop spans 14 amino acids. CDR3 amino acids: CASSLTRQKETQYF. CDR3 nucleotide sequence: TGTGCCAGCAGCCTGACTCGACAGAAAGAGACCCAGTACTTC.

Only a few counts were recorded for this clonotype. CDR3: CASSLTGPGFYEQYF. The CDR3 bases are TGTGCCAGCAGCTTAACAGGGCCCGGCTTCTACGAGCAGTACTTC. This chain uses TRBV7-2 with TRBJ2-7; weak D call: TRBD1 (6 bases). Germline V gives CDR1 SGHTA, CDR2 FQGNSA. The CDR3 has 15 residues. Trimming left V 2 bases short and J 3 bases short, with 14 bases between. The whole variable domain, filled in from reference TRBV7-2 and TRBJ2-7, reads GAGVSQSPSNKVTEKGKDVELRCDPISGHTALYWYRQSLGQGLEFLIYFQGNSAPDKSGLPSDRFSAERTGGSVSTLTIQRTQQEDSAVYLCASSLTGPGFYEQYFGPGTRLTVT.

This clonotype occurred many times. The gene calls are TRBV12-3 or TRBV12-4 and TRBJ1-2, with D uncertain. This CDR3 contains 14 residues. Trimming stripped 7 bases from V and 0 bases from J, with 12 bases between. The CDR3 sequence: CASTLTPTNYGYTF. CDR3 in DNA: TGTGCCAGCACCCTGACACCTACTAACTATGGCTACACCTTC.

This clonotype was counted many times. The rearrangement links TRBV6-5 to TRBJ2-6, with 7 nucleotides matching TRBD1. CDR1 MNHEY and CDR2 SVGAGI come from the germline V gene. The CDR3 contains 14 residues. V shed 5 bases, J shed 5 bases, and the junction held 3 bases outside the gene matches. The CDR3 DNA sequence: TGTGCCAGCAGTCTACAGGGGAGGGCCAACGTCCTGACTTTC. Protein product: CASSLQGRANVLTF.

V gene TRBV7-2 combines with J gene TRBJ2-5; TRBD2 agrees at 9 bases. Losses at the gene ends were 5 bases for V and 3 bases for J; bases not matched to a gene: 10. Germline V gives CDR1 SGHTA, CDR2 FQGNSA. The CDR3 length is 16 residues. Here the CDR3 reads CASSPLGRGGEETQYF. In nucleotides, the CDR3 is TGTGCCAGCAGCCCCCTAGGGCGGGGGGGAGAAGAGACCCAGTACTTC.

This clonotype was picked up many times. The chain carries TRBV19 and TRBJ2-1; TRBD2 is a possible D gene (5 bases). The CDR3 is 15 amino acids. Germline V gives CDR1 LNHDA, CDR2 SQIVND (reference sequence). Trimming removed 3 bases at V and 8 bases at J, with 17 bases between. Here the CDR3 reads CASSMSPRATYEQFF. The CDR3 DNA is TGTGCCAGTAGTATGTCGCCGCGGGCAACGTATGAGCAGTTCTTC.

This clonotype has ten or more counts. The chain couples TRBV5-5 to TRBJ2-1; D is unresolved. CDR3 length: 17 residues. CDR1 and CDR2 from the germline V gene are SGHKS and YYEKEE (reference sequence). Between the trimmed V and J ends, which lost 0 bases and 5 bases, there was a span of 18 bases. In DNA form, the CDR3 reads TGTGCCAGCAGCTTGGTCCCCCTCCAGACACAAAACAATGAGCAGTTCTTC. This translates into CASSLVPLQTQNNEQFF.

The table lists this clonotype with a few counts. This chain connects TRBV12-3 or TRBV12-4 to TRBJ2-1; the D gene is possibly TRBD2 (5 bases). Trimming shortened V by 3 bases and J by 0 bases, and 15 bases separated the two germline ends. This CDR3 comprises 17 residues. CDR3 sequence reads: CASSFSSGFASYNEQFF. The CDR3 coding sequence is TGTGCCAGCAGTTTTTCTTCGGGGTTCGCCTCCTACAATGAGCAGTTCTTC.

This clonotype was observed a handful of times. The chain carries TRBV11-2 and TRBJ2-5; 11 bases agree with TRBD2. Unmatched junction bases numbered 7, after V lost 5 bases and J lost 5 bases. This CDR3 is 15 amino acids long. In germline, CDR1 is SGHAT, CDR2 FQNNGV. The DNA for the CDR3 is TGTGCCAGCAGCCACTTTAGCGGGGGGGATGAGACCCAGTACTTC. Translated: CASSHFSGGDETQYF.